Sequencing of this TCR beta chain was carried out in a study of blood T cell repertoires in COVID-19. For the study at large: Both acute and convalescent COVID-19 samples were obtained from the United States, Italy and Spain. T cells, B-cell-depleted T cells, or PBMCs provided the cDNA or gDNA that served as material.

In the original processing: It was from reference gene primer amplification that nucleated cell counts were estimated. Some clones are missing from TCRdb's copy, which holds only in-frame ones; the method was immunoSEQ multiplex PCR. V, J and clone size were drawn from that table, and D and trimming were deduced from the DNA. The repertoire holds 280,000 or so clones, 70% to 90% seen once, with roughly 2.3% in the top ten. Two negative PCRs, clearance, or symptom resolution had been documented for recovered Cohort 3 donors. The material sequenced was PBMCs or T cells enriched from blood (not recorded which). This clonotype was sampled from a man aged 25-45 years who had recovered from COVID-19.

The CDR3 DNA reads as TGTGCCAGCAGCTTGGCAGGAAACAATGAGCAGTTCTTC. Encoded protein: CASSLAGNNEQFF. The gene calls are TRBV5-8 and TRBJ2-1; D not resolved. With 0 bases removed from V and 5 bases from J, the gap between germline ends came to 6 bases. The V gene's germline CDR1 is SGHTS and CDR2 YDEGEE. This CDR3 has 13 residues.